This TCR beta chain comes out of a study of blood T cells in healthy people across ages. The authors ran a second PCR of about 7 to 11 cycles using a sample-barcoded 5' primer and a J-beta primer mix. TCRdb re-called the 5' RACE reads with MiXCR, one entry per CDR3 protein. The table has approximately 780,000 distinct CDR3 sequences, 20% to 30% seen once. Study conclusions and caveats: Both naive CD4+ cell counts and diversity were greater in long-lived donors than in aged donors.

In its sample, this clonotype was seen a few times. The antigen is not known. The sample was also linked to a second study, of T cells of mothers and their children.

The TCR was taken from a boy younger than 18 in good health. The sequenced sample consisted of blood.

The CDR3 region has the DNA TGTGCCATCAGTGCATTGGGTAGCGAGCAGTACTTC. Protein: CAISALGSEQYF. The chain combines TRBV10-3 with TRBJ2-1; D is undetermined. The J call may be mistaken, given a closer DNA end match to TRBJ2-7. This CDR3 comprises 12 residues. Germline-derived CDR1 and CDR2 are ENHRY and SYGVKD.